The 28 T cell receptor beta chains given below trace back to one sample, sequenced in a study of OX40 agonist ivuxolimab in advanced cancers. The library was built by means of the immunoSEQ multiplex PCR assay. TCRdb retrieved this table from immuneACCESS and kept in-frame rearrangements only. Not all clones are present; in checked studies, unresolved V genes account for under half, and no reason is known for the remainder. For this sample the table gives 37,000 or so clones, of which around 84% were detected only once. The top ten constitute about 17% of the sample. The sequencing here drew on CD4+ or CD8+ T cells sorted from blood, taken in a trial of the OX40 agonist ivuxolimab. The source of these receptors is an adult with an advanced solid tumor such as melanoma, head and neck, liver or kidney cancer.

The V gene is TRBV4-2, the J gene TRBJ2-3; TRBD2 matches at 16 bases. Germline loops: CDR1 LGHNA, CDR2 YNFKEQ. The CDR3 has 17 residues. V gave up 4 bases and J gave up 4 bases; unmatched junction bases: 5. CDR3 protein: CASSPLGLAGGADTQYF. CDR3 bases: TGTGCCAGCAGCCCCTTGGGACTAGCGGGGGGGGCAGATACGCAGTATTTT.

This chain uses TRBV5-1 with TRBJ1-1, with D unresolved. The CDR3 has 14 amino acids. Trimming shortened V by 1 base and J by 1 base, and 8 bases separated the two germline ends. Germline V gives CDR1 SGHRS, CDR2 YFSETQ. CDR3 protein: CASSLYSENTEAFF. The CDR3 nucleotides are TGCGCCAGCAGCTTGTACAGTGAGAACACTGAAGCTTTCTTT.

This clone was observed a single time. The rearrangement joins TRBV5-4 to TRBJ2-7, with 7 positions matching TRBD1. This CDR3 contains 13 residues. Germline values: CDR1 SGHNT, CDR2 YYREEE (reference sequence). V was pared by 5 bases and J by 2 bases, with 4 bases of the junction left unmatched. The CDR3 region is CASRDGTAYEQYF. The DNA of the CDR3 is TGTGCCAGCAGGGACGGGACAGCCTACGAGCAGTACTTC.

The sample holds a few counts of this clone. The chain uses TRBV27 and TRBJ1-1; D is possibly TRBD1 (6 bases). Trimming left V 6 bases short and J 3 bases short, with 11 bases between. Per germline, CDR1 MNHEY and CDR2 SMNVEV (reference sequence). The CDR3 contains 13 residues. For the CDR3, the DNA is TGTGCCAGCAGCCTTACAGGGTACACTGAAGCTTTCTTT. This codes for CASSLTGYTEAFF.

V gene TRBV27 combines with J gene TRBJ1-2, with unresolved D. Trimming left V 1 base short and J 3 bases short, with 9 bases between. CDR3 length: 14 residues. The germline gives CDR1 MNHEY, CDR2 SMNVEV (reference sequence). The CDR3 coding sequence is TGTGCCAGCAGTTTATATGGCGGCTACTATGGCTACACCTTC. Its protein product is CASSLYGGYYGYTF.

By sample fraction, this clone is medium-sized (0.01 to 0.1%). The CDR3 sequence is CASGFLQEGSSNTEAFF. CDR3 nucleotide sequence: TGTGCTAGTGGTTTCCTCCAAGAAGGGAGTTCGAACACTGAAGCTTTCTTT. This chain uses TRBV12-5 with TRBJ1-1; D gene unclear. CDR3 size: 17 residues. Between the trimmed V and J ends, which lost 3 bases and 1 base, there was a span of 18 bases. Germline CDR1 and CDR2: LGHNT and FRNRAP.

The chain has TRBV27 and TRBJ1-5; D may be TRBD1 (6 bases). The germline V and J ends were trimmed by 6 bases and 7 bases, with 13 bases remaining between them. CDR1 and CDR2 (germline): MNHEY, SMNVEV (reference sequence). The CDR3 is 13 amino acids. The CDR3 nucleotides read TGTGCCAGCAGGGATCAGGGGAGCCAGCCCCAGCATTTT. Residues: CASRDQGSQPQHF.

Only a few counts were recorded for this clone. V gene TRBV19 combines with J gene TRBJ1-1; unclear D gene. Trimming shortened V by 1 base and J by 0 bases, and 12 bases separated the two germline ends. The CDR3 covers 16 residues. The germline CDR1 and CDR2 sequences are LNHDA and SQIVND (reference sequence). The CDR3 bases are TGTGCCAGTAGTATAGTTCCCAGCTTAATGAACACTGAAGCTTTCTTT. Residues: CASSIVPSLMNTEAFF.

This clone is medium-sized. The chain joins TRBV6-1 to TRBJ1-1; 8 nucleotides align to TRBD1. The CDR3 runs 15 residues. The germline CDR1 and CDR2 sequences are MNHNS and SASEGT. The V segment lost 2 bases and the J segment 0 bases; nucleotides outside the gene matches: 2. The CDR3, as DNA: TGTGCCAGCAGTGAACAGACAGGGGTGAACACTGAAGCTTTCTTT. Amino acids: CASSEQTGVNTEAFF.

This sequence joins TRBV19 and TRBJ1-2; D is ambiguous. V was pared by 5 bases and J by 6 bases, with 10 bases between. This CDR3 is built from 12 residues. Germline V gene data show CDR1 as LNHDA and CDR2 as SQIVND (reference sequence). The CDR3 region has the DNA TGTGCCAGTAGTCTCGGTTTAGATGGCTACACCTTC. Residues: CASSLGLDGYTF. Filled out from reference TRBV19 and TRBJ1-2, the complete variable domain reads DGGITQSPKYLFRKEGQNVTLSCEQNLNHDAMYWYRQDPGQGLRLIYYSQIVNDFQKGDIAEGYSVSREKKESFPLTVTSAQKNPTAFYLCASSLGLDGYTFGSGTRLTVV.

The chain uses TRBV7-9 and TRBJ1-1; TRBD1 is a possible D gene (5 bases). The germline V gene encodes CDR1 SEHNR and CDR2 FQNEAQ (reference sequence). CDR3 size: 14 residues. V lost 1 base to trimming and J lost 1 base, with 7 bases between them. The CDR3 coding sequence is TGTGCCAGCAGCTTAGGACAGACGAACACTGAAGCTTTCTTT. It is translated as CASSLGQTNTEAFF.

The V gene is TRBV11-1, the J gene TRBJ2-7; 8 nucleotides match TRBD1. This CDR3 spans 14 amino acids. Germline trimming cut 5 bases from V and 5 bases from J; bases unmatched to any gene: 8. CDR1 and CDR2 from the germline V gene are SGHAT and FQDESV (reference sequence). CDR3 loop: CASSPMDRAHEQYF. CDR3 in DNA: TGTGCCAGCAGCCCGATGGACAGGGCCCACGAGCAGTACTTC.

The chain has TRBV7-8 and TRBJ2-2; possibly TRBD1 for D (6 bases). V lost 5 bases to trimming and J lost 4 bases, with 14 bases between them. Germline CDR1 SGHVS, CDR2 FQNEAQ. This CDR3 region has 15 residues. The CDR3 region is CASSPWDKGTGELFF. The CDR3 nucleotides are TGTGCCAGCAGCCCTTGGGACAAGGGCACCGGGGAGCTGTTTTTT.

J is TRBJ1-2 and V is TRBV6-5, with TRBD1 identical over 7 bases. Germline V gives CDR1 MNHEY, CDR2 SVGAGI. The CDR3 has 15 amino acids. Unmatched junction bases numbered 11, after V lost 6 bases and J lost 4 bases. CDR3 sequence reads: CASSLDRANTYGYTF. The DNA for the CDR3 is TGTGCCAGCAGCCTAGACAGGGCGAATACCTATGGCTACACCTTC.

The genes are TRBV5-4 and TRBJ1-1; tentative D call: TRBD1 (5 bases). The CDR3 sequence is 15 residues long. The germline V gene encodes CDR1 SGHNT and CDR2 YYREEE (reference sequence). Trimming shortened V by 0 bases and J by 2 bases, and 11 bases separated the two germline ends. The CDR3 here is CASSLVRASNTEAFF. The DNA of the CDR3 is TGTGCCAGCAGCTTGGTCAGGGCCTCAAACACTGAAGCTTTCTTT.

The chain recombines TRBV11-3 with TRBJ2-7; tentatively, D is TRBD1 (6 bases). The CDR3 has 13 residues. Germline V CDR1 and CDR2: SGHNT, YENEEA. V was trimmed by 3 bases and J by 3 bases, leaving 9 bases between them. The CDR3 region has the DNA TGTGCCAGCAGCTTCGCCAGGGGCTACGAGCAGTACTTC. Translated: CASSFARGYEQYF. The variable domain in full, with the rest retrieved from reference TRBV11-3 and TRBJ2-7, is EAGVVQSPRYKIIEKKQPVAFWCNPISGHNTLYWYLQNLGQGPELLIRYENEEAVDDSQLPKDRFSAERLKGVDSTLKIQPAELGDSAVYLCASSFARGYEQYFGPGTRLTVT.

V is TRBV4-1 and J is TRBJ1-2, with 7 bases lining up with TRBD1. CDR3 length: 17 residues. V lost 3 bases to trimming and J lost 4 bases; unmatched junction nucleotides: 14. Germline lookup yields CDR1 MGHRA and CDR2 YSYEKL. CDR3 sequence: CASSQPTGTDSSYGYTF. The CDR3 DNA follows: TGCGCCAGCAGCCAGCCCACCGGGACAGACTCTTCCTATGGCTACACCTTC.

This chain uses TRBV7-9 with TRBJ2-7; TRBD1 might be the D (5 bases). Germline V gene data show CDR1 as SEHNR and CDR2 as FQNEAQ (reference sequence). The CDR3 contains 18 residues. V lost 1 base and J lost 2, with 21 bases in between. The CDR3 here is CASSLDIPQGDSTYEQYF. The CDR3 nucleotides are TGTGCCAGCAGCTTAGATATTCCACAAGGTGACAGTACCTACGAGCAGTACTTC.

The chain joins TRBV7-6 to TRBJ1-1; the match to TRBD1 covers 10 bases. Looked up from germline, CDR1 is SGHVS and CDR2 is FNYEAQ. With 5 bases clipped from V and 8 bases from J, the junction kept 5 bases outside the gene matches. The CDR3 has 13 residues. CDR3 region: CASSPGTGEEAFF. The CDR3 coding sequence is TGTGCCAGCAGCCCCGGGACAGGGGAAGAAGCTTTCTTT.

This rearrangement joins TRBV19 to TRBJ1-1; D unclear. The V end lost 7 bases, the J end lost 1 base, and 13 bases lay between the germline ends. The germline gives CDR1 LNHDA, CDR2 SQIVND (reference sequence). CDR3 size: 14 residues. The CDR3 loop reads CASTEGLQNTEAFF. The DNA for the CDR3 is TGTGCCAGTACCGAAGGGCTACAGAACACTGAAGCTTTCTTT.

Comments on this clone: At one end the junction does not follow the germline gene, possibly because of a read error. The same CDR3 arises from other DNA sequences in this sample as well. The chain joins TRBV25-1 to TRBJ1-1, with D possibly matching TRBD1 (6 bases). Germline CDR1 MGHDK, CDR2 SYGVNS. The CDR3 extends over 17 amino acids. The CDR3 coding sequence is TGTGCCAGCAGTGAAGTTTGGCGAGGGGGGACGTACACTGAAGCCTTCTTT. Amino acid sequence: CASSEVWRGGTYTEAFF.

The rearrangement joins TRBV4-1 to TRBJ2-7, with D possibly being TRBD1 or TRBD2 (6 bases each). CDR3 length: 15 amino acids. Germline V gene sequence: CDR1 MGHRA, CDR2 YSYEKL. V gave up 3 bases and J gave up 5 bases, with 17 bases separating them. The CDR3 sequence is CASSHNHLGGNEQYF. The CDR3 nucleotides are TGCGCCAGCAGCCACAACCACCTCGGGGGCAACGAGCAGTACTTC.

The V gene is TRBV5-4, the J gene TRBJ2-3, with D possibly being TRBD2 (5 bases). V lost 5 bases and J lost 0, with 22 bases in between. CDR1 and CDR2 (germline): SGHNT, YYREEE (reference sequence). The CDR3 contains 18 residues. The CDR3 is CASSLGLATVSSTDTQYF. The CDR3 DNA is TGTGCCAGCAGTTTAGGACTGGCAACAGTGAGTAGCACAGATACGCAGTATTTT.

The genes are TRBV11-2 and TRBJ2-7; perhaps D is TRBD1 or TRBD2 (5 bases each). Per germline, CDR1 SGHAT and CDR2 FQNNGV. This CDR3 spans 14 amino acids. Trimming stripped 1 base from V and 2 bases from J, with 9 bases between. In nucleotides, the CDR3 is TGTGCCAGCAGCTTAGCGCTGGGGGCCTACGAGCAGTACTTC. It translates to CASSLALGAYEQYF. Filled out from reference TRBV11-2 and TRBJ2-7, the complete variable domain reads EAGVAQSPRYKIIEKRQSVAFWCNPISGHATLYWYQQILGQGPKLLIQFQNNGVVDDSQLPKDRFSAERLKGVDSTLKIQPAKLEDSAVYLCASSLALGAYEQYFGPGTRLTVT.

This chain uses TRBV27 with TRBJ2-7; no clear D. V lost 5 bases and J 7 bases, leaving 15 bases between the germline ends. Germline-derived CDR1 and CDR2 are MNHEY and SMNVEV (reference sequence). The CDR3 totals 13 residues. CDR3 bases: TGTGCCAGCAGTATTTGCGGCCGTTGTGAGCAGTACTTC. Residues: CASSICGRCEQYF.

The rearrangement joins TRBV27 to TRBJ1-5; 7 bases match TRBD1. Germline CDR1 is MNHEY and CDR2 is SMNVEV (reference sequence). The ends lost 5 bases at V and 0 bases at J; junction bases unmatched: 4. CDR3 size: 15 residues. CDR3 sequence reads: CASSAYRGSNQPQHF. CDR3 DNA: TGTGCCAGCAGTGCTTACAGGGGTAGCAATCAGCCCCAGCATTTT.

The chain carries TRBV5-1 and TRBJ2-5; 10 positions agree with TRBD2. Germline V gives CDR1 SGHRS, CDR2 YFSETQ. This CDR3 has 17 amino acids. V gave up 0 bases and J gave up 5 bases; unmatched junction bases: 10. The CDR3 here is CASSLELAGESGETQYF. The CDR3, as DNA: TGCGCCAGCAGCTTGGAGCTAGCGGGAGAGTCCGGGGAGACCCAGTACTTC. The full variable domain, completed using reference TRBV5-1 and TRBJ2-5, is KAGVTQTPRYLIKTRGQQVTLSCSPISGHRSVSWYQQTPGQGLQFLFEYFSETQRNKGNFPGRFSGRQFSNSRSEMNVSTLELGDSALYLCASSLELAGESGETQYFGPGTRLLVL.

The rearrangement joins TRBV7-3 to TRBJ2-3, with TRBD2 identical over 12 bases. The V gene's germline CDR1 is SGHTA and CDR2 FQGTGA. Trimming cost V 4 bases and J 4 bases; bases outside gene matches: 3. This CDR3 is built from 15 residues. The CDR3 nucleotides read TGTGCCAGCAGCTCTCTAGCGGGAGGGCCAGATACGCAGTATTTT. It is translated as CASSSLAGGPDTQYF.